This T cell receptor (beta chain) stems from a study of T cell responses to AZD1222 COVID-19 vaccine. As for this clone: The antigen is undetermined.

V lost 5 bases and J lost 4; bases outside the gene matches: 11. Germline loops: CDR1 SGHVS, CDR2 FNYEAQ. This CDR3 comprises 16 residues. Some clones are missing from TCRdb's copy, which holds only in-frame ones; the method was immunoSEQ multiplex PCR. Of about 160,000 clones listed, just over 90% are singletons. Findings and limits, study-wide: The study identified only a handful of AZD1222 recipients as seropositive at baseline.

V is TRBV7-6 and J is TRBJ1-2; 9 bases agree with TRBD1. This specimen was peripheral blood, taken on day 0 of AZD1222 vaccination. The receptor's source is an adult in good health. The CDR3 protein is CASSPIGTGNLYGYTF. CDR3 nucleotide sequence: TGTGCCAGCAGCCCAATAGGGACAGGGAACCTCTATGGCTACACCTTC.